This T cell receptor (beta chain) was profiled in a study of CD8+ T cells in alopecia areata. Across the whole study: Tofacitinib was taken orally by treated patients, and the dose was 5 to 10 mg twice daily. Study-wide results and caveats: It was less clear whether patients shared TCRs than it was in mice, possibly because of HLA. Scalp lesions, especially in alopecia totalis/universalis, had higher clonality than normal scalp.

Concerning this clone: The antigen is not known.

Following extraction, RNA underwent reverse transcription to cDNA, which served as the sequencing template. This table comes from immunoSEQ multiplex PCR, and its TCRdb copy is limited to in-frame clones, with some not included. This table has hundreds of thousands of clones, approximately 52% appearing once. Samples from alopecia areata patients were lesional scalp punch biopsies and peripheral blood. Material: CD4+ T cells sorted from blood, obtained at week 0. This receptor was identified in a human donor with alopecia areata.

The CDR3 here is CASSLEQGKNTEAFF. CDR3 DNA: TGCGCCAGCAGCTTGGAACAGGGGAAGAACACTGAAGCTTTCTTT. V and J are TRBV5-1 and TRBJ1-1; 7 bases line up with TRBD1. The CDR3 has 15 amino acids. The ends lost 0 bases at V and 1 base at J; junction bases unmatched: 3. The germline CDR1 and CDR2 sequences are SGHRS and YFSETQ.